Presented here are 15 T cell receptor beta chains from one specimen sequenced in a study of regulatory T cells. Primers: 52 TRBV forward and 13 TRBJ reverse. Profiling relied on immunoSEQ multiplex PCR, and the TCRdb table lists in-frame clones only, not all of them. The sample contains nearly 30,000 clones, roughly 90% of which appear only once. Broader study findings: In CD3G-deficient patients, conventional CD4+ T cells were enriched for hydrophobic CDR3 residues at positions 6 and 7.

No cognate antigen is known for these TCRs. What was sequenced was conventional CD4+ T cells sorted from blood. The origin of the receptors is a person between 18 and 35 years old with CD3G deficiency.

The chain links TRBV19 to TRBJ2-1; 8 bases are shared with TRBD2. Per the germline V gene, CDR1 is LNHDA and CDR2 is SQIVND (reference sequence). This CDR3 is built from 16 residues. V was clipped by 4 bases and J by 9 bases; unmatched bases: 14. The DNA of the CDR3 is TGTGCCAGTAGTAAGCTAGCGGGCCAAGGACGCGCTGAGCAGTTCTTC. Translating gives CASSKLAGQGRAEQFF.

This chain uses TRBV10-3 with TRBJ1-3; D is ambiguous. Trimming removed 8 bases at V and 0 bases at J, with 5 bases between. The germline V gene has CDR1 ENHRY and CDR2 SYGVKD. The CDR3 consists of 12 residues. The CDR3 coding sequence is TGTGCCATCCGGGACTCTGGAAACACCATATATTTT. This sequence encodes CAIRDSGNTIYF.

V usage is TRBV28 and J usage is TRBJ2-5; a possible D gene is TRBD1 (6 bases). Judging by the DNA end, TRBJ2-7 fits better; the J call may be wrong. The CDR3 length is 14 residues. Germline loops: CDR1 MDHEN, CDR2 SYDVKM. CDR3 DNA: TGTGCCAGCAGTTTGGGCATCACCAGGGGCGAGCAGTACTTC. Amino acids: CASSLGITRGEQYF.

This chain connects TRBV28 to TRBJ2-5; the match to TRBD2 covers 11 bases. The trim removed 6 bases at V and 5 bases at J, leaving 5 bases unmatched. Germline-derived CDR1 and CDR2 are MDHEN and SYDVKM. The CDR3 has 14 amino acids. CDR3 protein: CASRASGRHETQYF. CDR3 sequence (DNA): TGTGCCAGCAGGGCTAGCGGGAGGCACGAGACCCAGTACTTC.

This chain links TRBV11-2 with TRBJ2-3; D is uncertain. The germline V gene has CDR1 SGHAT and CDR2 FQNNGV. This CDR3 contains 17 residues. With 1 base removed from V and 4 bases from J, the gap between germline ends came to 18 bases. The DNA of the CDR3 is TGTGCCAGCAGCTTAGGGGGTAGCCGATCACTTGCAGATACGCAGTATTTT. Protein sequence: CASSLGGSRSLADTQYF.

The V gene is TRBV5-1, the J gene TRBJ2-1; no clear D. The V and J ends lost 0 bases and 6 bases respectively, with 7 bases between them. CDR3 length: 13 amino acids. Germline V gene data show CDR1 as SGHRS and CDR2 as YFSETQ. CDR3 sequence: CASSLEITNEQFF. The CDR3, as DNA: TGCGCCAGCAGCTTGGAGATTACCAATGAGCAGTTCTTC.

The CDR3 DNA sequence: TGTGCCAGCAGTTCGTTAGATACGCAGTATTTT. It yields the protein CASSSLDTQYF. The chain joins TRBV6-6 to TRBJ2-3, with D unresolved. V was trimmed by 4 bases and J by 5 bases, leaving 4 bases between them. Per germline, CDR1 MNHNY and CDR2 SVGAGI (reference sequence). The CDR3 sequence is 11 residues long.

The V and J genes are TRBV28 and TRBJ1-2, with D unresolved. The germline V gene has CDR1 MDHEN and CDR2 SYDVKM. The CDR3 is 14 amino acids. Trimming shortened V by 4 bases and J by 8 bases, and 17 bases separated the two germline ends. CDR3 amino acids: CASSYASRFGGYTF. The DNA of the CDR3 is TGTGCCAGCAGTTACGCGAGTCGCTTCGGAGGCTACACCTTC.

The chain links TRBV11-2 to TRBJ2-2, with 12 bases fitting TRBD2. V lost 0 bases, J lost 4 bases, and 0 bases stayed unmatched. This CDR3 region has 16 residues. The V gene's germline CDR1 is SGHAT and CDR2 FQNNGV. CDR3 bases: TGTGCCAGCAGCTTAGAACTAGCGGGAGGCACCGGGGAGCTGTTTTTT. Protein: CASSLELAGGTGELFF.

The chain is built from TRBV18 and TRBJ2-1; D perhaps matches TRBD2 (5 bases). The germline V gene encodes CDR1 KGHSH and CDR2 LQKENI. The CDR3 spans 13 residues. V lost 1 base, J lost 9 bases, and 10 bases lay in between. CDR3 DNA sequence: TGTGCCAGCTCACCACTGAGGGTTGGTGAGCAGTTCTTC. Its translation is CASSPLRVGEQFF.

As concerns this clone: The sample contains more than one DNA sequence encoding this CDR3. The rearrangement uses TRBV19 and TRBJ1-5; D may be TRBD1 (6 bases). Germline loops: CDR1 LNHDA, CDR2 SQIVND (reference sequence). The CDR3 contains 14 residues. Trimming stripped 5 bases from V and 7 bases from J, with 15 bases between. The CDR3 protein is CASSVTGGNQPQHF. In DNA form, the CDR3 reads TGTGCCAGTAGTGTGACAGGTGGGAACCAGCCCCAGCATTTT. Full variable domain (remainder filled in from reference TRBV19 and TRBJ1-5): DGGITQSPKYLFRKEGQNVTLSCEQNLNHDAMYWYRQDPGQGLRLIYYSQIVNDFQKGDIAEGYSVSREKKESFPLTVTSAQKNPTAFYLCASSVTGGNQPQHFGDGTRLSIL.

The CDR3 sequence is CASSSKHPGGNTEAFF. In DNA form, the CDR3 reads TGTGCCAGCTCGTCGAAACACCCAGGGGGGAACACTGAAGCTTTCTTT. The chain joins TRBV18 to TRBJ1-1; 7 positions agree with TRBD1. Per germline, CDR1 KGHSH and CDR2 LQKENI. Trimming removed 6 bases from V and 1 base from J; junction bases left unmatched: 11. This CDR3 has 16 amino acids.

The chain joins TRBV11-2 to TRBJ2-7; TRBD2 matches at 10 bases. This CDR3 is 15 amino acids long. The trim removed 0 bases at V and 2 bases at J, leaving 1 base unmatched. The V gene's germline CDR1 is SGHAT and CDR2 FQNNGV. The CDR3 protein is CASSLDLAGAYEQYF. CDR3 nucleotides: TGTGCCAGCAGCTTAGATCTAGCGGGAGCCTACGAGCAGTACTTC.

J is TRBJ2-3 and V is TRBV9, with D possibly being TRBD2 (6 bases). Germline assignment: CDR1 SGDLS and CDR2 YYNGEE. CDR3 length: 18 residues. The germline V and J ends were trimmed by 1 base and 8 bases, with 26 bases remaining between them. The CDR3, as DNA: TGTGCCAGCAGCGTATTGGGGGAATCGGGGGTCGCCGGGGGTACGCAGTATTTT. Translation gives CASSVLGESGVAGGTQYF. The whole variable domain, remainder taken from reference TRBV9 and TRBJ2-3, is DSGVTQTPKHLITATGQRVTLRCSPRSGDLSVYWYQQSLDQGLQFLIQYYNGEERAKGNILERFSAQQFPDLHSELNLSSLELGDSALYFCASSVLGESGVAGGTQYFGPGTRLTVL.

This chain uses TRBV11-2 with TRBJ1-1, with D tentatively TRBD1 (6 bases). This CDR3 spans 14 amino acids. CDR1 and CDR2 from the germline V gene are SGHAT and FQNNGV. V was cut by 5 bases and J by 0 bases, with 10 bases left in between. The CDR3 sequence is CASSGGQLNTEAFF. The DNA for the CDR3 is TGTGCCAGCAGCGGCGGACAGCTGAACACTGAAGCTTTCTTT.